This T cell receptor (beta chain) was documented in a study of molecular identifiers for immune sequencing clone quantification. Trimming took 1 base from V and 4 from J, leaving 11 bases between them. Germline CDR1 reads MGHRA; CDR2 reads YSYEKL. The CDR3 spans 15 residues. This clonotype was recorded a few times. One entry per CDR3 protein results from TCRdb running MiXCR on the PCR reads. The sample contains under 600,000 distinct CDR3 sequences, 25% of which appear only once. The source is a human donor in good health. Some libraries in this study had Jurkat cell RNA spiked in. V usage is TRBV4-1 and J usage is TRBJ2-1, with D perhaps TRBD2 (6 bases). Sequenced input: naive CD8+ T cells from blood, with Jurkat cell RNA spiked in. Indicated subset: FACS-sorted CD8+CD4-CCR7+CD45RA+ naive T cells. The CDR3 reads CASSQVPGTYNEQFF. The CDR3 region has the DNA TGCGCCAGCAGCCAAGTTCCGGGGACTTACAATGAGCAGTTCTTC.